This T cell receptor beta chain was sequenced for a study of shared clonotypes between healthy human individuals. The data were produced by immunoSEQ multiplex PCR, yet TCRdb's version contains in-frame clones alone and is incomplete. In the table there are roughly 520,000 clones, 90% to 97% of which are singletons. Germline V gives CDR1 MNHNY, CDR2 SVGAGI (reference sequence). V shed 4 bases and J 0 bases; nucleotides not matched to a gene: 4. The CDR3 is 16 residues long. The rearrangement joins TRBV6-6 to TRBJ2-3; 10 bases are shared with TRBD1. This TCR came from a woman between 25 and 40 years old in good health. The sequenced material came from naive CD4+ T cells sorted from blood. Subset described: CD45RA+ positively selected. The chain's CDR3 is CASSWDRGYSTDTQYF. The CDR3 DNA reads TGTGCCAGCAGTTGGGACAGGGGCTACAGCACAGATACGCAGTATTTT.